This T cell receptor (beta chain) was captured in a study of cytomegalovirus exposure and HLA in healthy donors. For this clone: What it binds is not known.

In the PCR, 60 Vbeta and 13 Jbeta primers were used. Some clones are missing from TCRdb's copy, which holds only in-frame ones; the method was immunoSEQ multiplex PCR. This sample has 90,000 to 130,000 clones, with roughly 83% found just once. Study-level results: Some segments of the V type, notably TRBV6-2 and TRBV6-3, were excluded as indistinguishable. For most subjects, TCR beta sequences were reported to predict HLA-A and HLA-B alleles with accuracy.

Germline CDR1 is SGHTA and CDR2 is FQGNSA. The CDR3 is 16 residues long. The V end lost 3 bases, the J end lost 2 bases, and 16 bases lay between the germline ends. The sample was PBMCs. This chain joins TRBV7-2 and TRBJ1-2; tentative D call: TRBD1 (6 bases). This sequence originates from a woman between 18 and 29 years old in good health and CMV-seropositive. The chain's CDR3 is CASSLGARDYNYGYTF. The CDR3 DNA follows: TGTGCCAGCAGCTTGGGGGCTCGGGACTACAACTATGGCTACACCTTC.